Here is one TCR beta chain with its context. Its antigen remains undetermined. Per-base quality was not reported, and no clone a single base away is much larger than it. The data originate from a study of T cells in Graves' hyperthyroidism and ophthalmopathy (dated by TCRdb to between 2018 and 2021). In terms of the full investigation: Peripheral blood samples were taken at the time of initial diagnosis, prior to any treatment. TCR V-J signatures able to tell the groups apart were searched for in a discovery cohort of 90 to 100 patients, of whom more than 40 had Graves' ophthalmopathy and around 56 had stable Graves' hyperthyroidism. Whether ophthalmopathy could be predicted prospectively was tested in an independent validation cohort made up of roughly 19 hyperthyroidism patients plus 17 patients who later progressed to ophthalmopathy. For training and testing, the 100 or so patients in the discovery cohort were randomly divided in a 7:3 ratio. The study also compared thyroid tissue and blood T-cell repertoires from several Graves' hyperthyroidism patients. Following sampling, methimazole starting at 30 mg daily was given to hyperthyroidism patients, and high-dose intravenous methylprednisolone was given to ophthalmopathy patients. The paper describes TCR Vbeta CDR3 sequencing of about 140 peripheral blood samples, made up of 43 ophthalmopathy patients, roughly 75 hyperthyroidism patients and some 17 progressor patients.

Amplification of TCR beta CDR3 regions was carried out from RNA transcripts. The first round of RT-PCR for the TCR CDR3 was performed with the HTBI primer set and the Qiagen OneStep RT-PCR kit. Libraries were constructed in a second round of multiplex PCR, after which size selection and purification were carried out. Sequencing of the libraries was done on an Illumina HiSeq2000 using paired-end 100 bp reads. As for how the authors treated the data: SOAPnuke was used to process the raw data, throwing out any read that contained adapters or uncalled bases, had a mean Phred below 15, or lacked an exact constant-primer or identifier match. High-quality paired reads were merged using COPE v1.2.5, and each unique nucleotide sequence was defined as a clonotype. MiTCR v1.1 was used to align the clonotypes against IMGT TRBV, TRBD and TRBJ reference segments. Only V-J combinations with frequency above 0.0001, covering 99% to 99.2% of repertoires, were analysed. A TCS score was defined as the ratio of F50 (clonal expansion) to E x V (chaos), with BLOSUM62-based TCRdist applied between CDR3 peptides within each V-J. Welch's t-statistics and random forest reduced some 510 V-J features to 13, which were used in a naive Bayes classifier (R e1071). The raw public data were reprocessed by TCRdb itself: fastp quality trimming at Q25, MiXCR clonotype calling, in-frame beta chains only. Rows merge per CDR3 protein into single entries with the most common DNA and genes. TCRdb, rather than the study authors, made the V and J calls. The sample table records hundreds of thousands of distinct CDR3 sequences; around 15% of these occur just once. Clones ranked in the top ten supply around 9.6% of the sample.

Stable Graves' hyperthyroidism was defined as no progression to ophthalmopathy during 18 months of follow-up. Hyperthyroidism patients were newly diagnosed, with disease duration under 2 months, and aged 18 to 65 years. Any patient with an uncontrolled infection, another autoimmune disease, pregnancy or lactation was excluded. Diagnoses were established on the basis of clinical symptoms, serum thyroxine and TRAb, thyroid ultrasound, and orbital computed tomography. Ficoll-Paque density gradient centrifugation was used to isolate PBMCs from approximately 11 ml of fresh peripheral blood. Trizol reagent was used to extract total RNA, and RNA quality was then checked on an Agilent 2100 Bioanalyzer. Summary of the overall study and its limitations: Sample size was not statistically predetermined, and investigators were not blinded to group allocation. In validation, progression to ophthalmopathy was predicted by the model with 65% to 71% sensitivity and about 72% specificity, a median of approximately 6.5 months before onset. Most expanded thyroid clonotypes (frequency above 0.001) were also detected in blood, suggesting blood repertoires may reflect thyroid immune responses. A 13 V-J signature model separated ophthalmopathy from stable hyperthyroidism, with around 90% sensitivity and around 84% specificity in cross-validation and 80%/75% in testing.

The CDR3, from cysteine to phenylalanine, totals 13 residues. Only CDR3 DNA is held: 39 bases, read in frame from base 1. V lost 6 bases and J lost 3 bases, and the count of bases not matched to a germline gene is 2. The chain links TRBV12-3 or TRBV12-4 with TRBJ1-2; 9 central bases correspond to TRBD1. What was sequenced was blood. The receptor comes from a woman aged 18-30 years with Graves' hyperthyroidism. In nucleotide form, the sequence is TGTGCCAGCAGACGGACAGGGGACTATGGCTACACCTTC. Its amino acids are CASRRTGDYGYTF.